This T cell receptor beta chain was captured by sequencing in a study of blood T cell repertoires in COVID-19. Overall study: Researchers got acute and convalescent COVID-19 samples from the United States, Italy and Spain. From T cells, B-cell-depleted T cells, or PBMCs came the material, which was cDNA or gDNA.

This CDR3 has 14 residues. In germline, CDR1 is MNHEY, CDR2 SMNVEV (reference sequence). V was clipped by 5 bases and J by 8 bases; unmatched bases: 9. Study processing details: Researchers report that nucleated cell counts were estimated from reference gene primer amplification. TCRdb keeps only in-frame clones here, not all; method: immunoSEQ multiplex PCR. That table furnishes V, J and clone size, whereas the DNA furnished D and trimming. The sample has some 130,000 clones; around three quarters are singletons. This clone has ten or more counts. The receptor's source is a woman at least 80 years old with acute or convalescent COVID-19. The chain combines TRBV27 with TRBJ1-2; 9 nucleotides line up with TRBD1. Sequenced material: peripheral blood. This CDR3 reads CASSPWGQGGGYTF. The DNA for the CDR3 is TGTGCCAGCAGTCCCTGGGGACAGGGCGGAGGCTACACCTTC.